These 16 T cell receptor beta chains were all obtained from the same sample, sequenced in a study of cytomegalovirus exposure and HLA in healthy donors. 13 Jbeta primers and 60 Vbeta primers were used for the PCR. Here immunoSEQ multiplex PCR was the method, and the copy in TCRdb shows in-frame clones only, minus some. The sample is made up of 100,000 to 150,000 clones, and the top ten hold 2% to 2.5% of it. Sequencing used PBMCs. The origin of the receptors is a man aged 35 to 55 in good health and CMV-seronegative.

V and J are TRBV30 and TRBJ1-2; 9 nucleotides align to TRBD1. CDR1 is GTSNPN, CDR2 SVGIG, per germline (reference sequence). V lost 5 bases, J lost 9 bases, and 10 bases stayed unmatched. This CDR3 contains 13 residues. CDR3 nucleotide sequence: TGTGCCTGGGCCGGGACAGGGCGACTTAGCTACACCTTC. As protein: CAWAGTGRLSYTF.

The chain uses TRBV5-4 and TRBJ2-5; a possible D gene is TRBD2 (5 bases). The V gene lost 0 bases and the J gene lost 2 bases, with 14 bases spanning the gap. The germline V gene has CDR1 SGHNT and CDR2 YYREEE (reference sequence). The CDR3 sequence is 16 residues long. The CDR3 nucleotides read TGTGCCAGCAGCTTGGGGGCTAGCACCAAACAAGAGACCCAGTACTTC. It encodes CASSLGASTKQETQYF.

The chain recombines TRBV19 with TRBJ1-2; the D is unclear. Per the germline V gene, CDR1 is LNHDA and CDR2 is SQIVND (reference sequence). V was trimmed by 2 bases and J by 4 bases, leaving 17 bases between them. The CDR3 spans 16 residues. In DNA, the CDR3 is TGTGCCAGTAGTATATCCCACTCCCCGGACTCCTATGGCTACACCTTC. Its translation: CASSISHSPDSYGYTF.

The V call is TRBV28, the J call TRBJ2-7; 7 bases are shared with TRBD1. Looked up from germline, CDR1 is MDHEN and CDR2 is SYDVKM. Trimming at V came to 6 bases and at J to 9 bases, leaving 14 bases not matched to a gene. There are 14 residues in the CDR3. Here the CDR3 reads CASRLTGTADGQYF. The DNA of the CDR3 is TGTGCCAGCAGGCTAACCGGGACAGCCGACGGGCAGTACTTC.

This chain uses TRBV11-2 with TRBJ2-3; 7 nucleotides match TRBD2. The CDR3 is 15 residues long. V shed 5 bases and J 3 bases; nucleotides not matched to a gene: 8. Germline-derived CDR1 and CDR2 are SGHAT and FQNNGV. CDR3 nucleotide sequence: TGTGCCAGCAGCCCTCTGGGGGGAGGGACAGATACGCAGTATTTT. Residues: CASSPLGGGTDTQYF. Looking up the rest from reference TRBV11-2 and TRBJ2-3 gives the full variable domain: EAGVAQSPRYKIIEKRQSVAFWCNPISGHATLYWYQQILGQGPKLLIQFQNNGVVDDSQLPKDRFSAERLKGVDSTLKIQPAKLEDSAVYLCASSPLGGGTDTQYFGPGTRLTVL.

This chain uses TRBV5-4 with TRBJ1-5; 8 bases are a match to TRBD1. The germline V gene encodes CDR1 SGHNT and CDR2 YYREEE (reference sequence). The V and J ends lost 4 bases and 3 bases, in that order; junction bases with no gene match: 6. The CDR3 runs 15 residues. Here the CDR3 DNA reads TGTGCCAGCAGCCCCGGGACAGGCGCCAATCAGCCCCAGCATTTT. Residues: CASSPGTGANQPQHF. Combining the CDR3 with reference TRBV5-4 and TRBJ1-5 gives the whole variable domain ETGVTQSPTHLIKTRGQQVTLRCSSQSGHNTVSWYQQALGQGPQFIFQYYREEENGRGNFPPRFSGLQFPNYSSELNVNALELDDSALYLCASSPGTGANQPQHFGDGTRLSIL.

The V call is TRBV5-1, the J call TRBJ2-1, with 12 nucleotides matching TRBD2. The J segment lost 9 bases and the V segment lost 3 bases, leaving 7 bases of the junction unmatched. This CDR3 region has 15 residues. Germline V CDR1 and CDR2: SGHRS, YFSETQ. The CDR3, as DNA: TGCGCCAGCAGCTCGCTAGCGGGAGGGTCGGGTGAGCAGTTCTTC. Its protein product is CASSSLAGGSGEQFF. The full variable domain, its missing parts supplied by reference TRBV5-1 and TRBJ2-1, is KAGVTQTPRYLIKTRGQQVTLSCSPISGHRSVSWYQQTPGQGLQFLFEYFSETQRNKGNFPGRFSGRQFSNSRSEMNVSTLELGDSALYLCASSSLAGGSGEQFFGPGTRLTVL.

The V gene is TRBV7-2, the J gene TRBJ2-3; the match to TRBD1 covers 7 bases. J lost 3 bases, V lost 5 bases, and 5 bases had no gene match. Germline CDR1 reads SGHTA; CDR2 reads FQGNSA. CDR3 size: 14 residues. CDR3 nucleotide sequence: TGTGCCAGCAGCACGGGACAGCGAACAGATACGCAGTATTTT. Translated: CASSTGQRTDTQYF. The full variable domain, its missing parts supplied by reference TRBV7-2 and TRBJ2-3, is GAGVSQSPSNKVTEKGKDVELRCDPISGHTALYWYRQSLGQGLEFLIYFQGNSAPDKSGLPSDRFSAERTGGSVSTLTIQRTQQEDSAVYLCASSTGQRTDTQYFGPGTRLTVL.

The V call is TRBV6-5, the J call TRBJ2-7; D is ambiguous. CDR3 length: 13 residues. The germline V gene encodes CDR1 MNHEY and CDR2 SVGAGI. Deletions cut 6 bases from V and 0 bases from J, with 9 bases between. The CDR3 protein is CASRLPSSYEQYF. CDR3 coding DNA: TGTGCCAGCAGGCTCCCGAGCTCCTACGAGCAGTACTTC.

CDR3 loop: CASSLVQGPHGYTF. As DNA, the CDR3 is TGCGCCAGCAGCTTGGTACAGGGTCCCCATGGCTACACCTTC. The rearrangement joins TRBV5-1 to TRBJ1-2; tentatively, D is TRBD1 (6 bases). CDR1 and CDR2 (germline): SGHRS, YFSETQ. V lost 0 bases, J lost 6 bases, and 12 bases lay in between. This CDR3 is 14 amino acids long. The entire variable domain, with the rest obtained from reference TRBV5-1 and TRBJ1-2, is as follows: KAGVTQTPRYLIKTRGQQVTLSCSPISGHRSVSWYQQTPGQGLQFLFEYFSETQRNKGNFPGRFSGRQFSNSRSEMNVSTLELGDSALYLCASSLVQGPHGYTFGSGTRLTVV.

This chain joins TRBV6-5 and TRBJ2-2, with 7 bases fitting TRBD2. Per germline, CDR1 MNHEY and CDR2 SVGAGI. Trimming took 2 bases from V and 6 from J; bases not matched to a gene: 6. The CDR3 length is 15 residues. As DNA, the CDR3 is TGTGCCAGCAGTTACAGAGAAGGGAGGGCCGGGGAGCTGTTTTTT. It is translated as CASSYREGRAGELFF.

This chain joins TRBV28 and TRBJ1-2, with TRBD1 identical over 9 bases. The CDR3 length is 14 residues. CDR1 and CDR2 (germline): MDHEN, SYDVKM. After removal of 8 bases from V and 4 bases from J, the junction contained 8 bases not matched to a gene. The CDR3 sequence is CASRTGTGFYGYTF. The CDR3 nucleotides are TGTGCCAGCCGTACCGGGACAGGGTTCTATGGCTACACCTTC.

J is TRBJ1-1 and V is TRBV29-1; 8 bases map to TRBD1. Germline V gives CDR1 SQVTM, CDR2 ANQGSEA. V was clipped by 3 bases and J by 1 base; unmatched bases: 7. This CDR3 spans 15 amino acids. CDR3 loop: CSVDRSGQGNTEAFF. The DNA of the CDR3 is TGCAGCGTTGATAGGTCCGGACAGGGGAACACTGAAGCTTTCTTT.

V and J are TRBV6-6 and TRBJ2-1, with D perhaps TRBD2 (6 bases). V was shortened by 3 bases and J by 3 bases, with 15 bases between the two germline ends. CDR1 is MNHNY, CDR2 SVGAGI, per germline (reference sequence). The CDR3 spans 16 residues. The CDR3 DNA reads as TGTGCCAGCAGTTATAGTAGGCGGGGCGACTACAATGAGCAGTTCTTC. Protein: CASSYSRRGDYNEQFF.

V and J are TRBV7-9 and TRBJ2-2; D gene uncertain. This CDR3 is 16 amino acids long. CDR1 SEHNR and CDR2 FQNEAQ come from the germline V gene (reference sequence). V lost 5 bases and J 3 bases, leaving 16 bases between the germline ends. CDR3 sequence: CASSTNARSHTGELFF. In nucleotides, the CDR3 is TGTGCCAGCAGCACGAATGCCAGGTCTCACACCGGGGAGCTGTTTTTT.

The CDR3 coding sequence is TGTGCCAGCAGCCCGGGGGACGGGAGGGCTACAGATACGCAGTATTTT. Translated: CASSPGDGRATDTQYF. The chain carries TRBV6-6 and TRBJ2-3; TRBD2 aligns across 8 bases. CDR3 length: 16 residues. CDR1 and CDR2 from the germline V gene are MNHNY and SVGAGI (reference sequence). The V gene end was trimmed by 6 bases and the J gene end by 3 bases; junction bases not matched to a gene: 11.